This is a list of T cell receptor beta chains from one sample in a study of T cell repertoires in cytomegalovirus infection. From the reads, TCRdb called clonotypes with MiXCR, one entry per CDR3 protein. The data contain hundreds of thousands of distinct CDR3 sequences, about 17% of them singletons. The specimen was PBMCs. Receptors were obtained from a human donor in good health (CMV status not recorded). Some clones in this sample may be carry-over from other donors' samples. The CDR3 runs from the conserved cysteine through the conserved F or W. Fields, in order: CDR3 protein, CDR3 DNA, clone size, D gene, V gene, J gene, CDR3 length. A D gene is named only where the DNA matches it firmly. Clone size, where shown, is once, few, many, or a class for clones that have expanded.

CASSLNRDRGTDTQYF,TGTGCCAGCAGCCTCAACCGGGACAGGGGAACAGATACGCAGTATTTT,many,TRBD1,TRBV7-2,TRBJ2-3,16
CASRDTGSNQPQHF,TGCGCCAGCAGAGATACGGGTAGCAATCAGCCCCAGCATTTT,many,.,TRBV4-1,TRBJ1-5,14
CASNGLAGGPLNEQFF,TGTGCCAGCAACGGACTAGCGGGGGGTCCCCTCAATGAGCAGTTCTTC,.,TRBD2,TRBV7-2,TRBJ2-1,16
CASSKDRSLWNTEAFF,TGTGCCAGCAGTAAAGACAGATCCCTATGGAACACTGAAGCTTTCTTT,many,.,TRBV7-8,TRBJ1-1,16
CASSATGNTEAFF,TGTGCCAGCAGCGCTACGGGGAACACTGAAGCTTTCTTT,many,.,TRBV7-2,TRBJ1-1,13
CASSLGGAGRIYEQYF,TGTGCCAGCAGCTTGGGTGGGGCCGGGAGAATTTACGAGCAGTACTTC,.,.,TRBV5-6,TRBJ2-7,16
CASGAQPLSGNTIYF,TGTGCCAGCGGAGCCCAGCCTCTCTCTGGAAACACCATATATTTT,many,.,TRBV7-2,TRBJ1-3,15
CSARDWTGVTVETQYF,TGCAGTGCTAGAGATTGGACAGGAGTTACAGTGGAGACCCAGTACTTC,many,TRBD1,TRBV20-1,TRBJ2-5,16
CASSSGQGINKLFF,TGCGCCAGCAGCTCCGGACAGGGGATAAATAAACTGTTTTTT,few,TRBD1,TRBV5-1,TRBJ1-4,14
CASSGGSSYNSPLHF,TGTGCCAGCAGCGGGGGGAGCTCCTATAATTCACCCCTCCACTTT,many,.,TRBV28,TRBJ1-6,15
CASSERTGTLTEKLFF,TGTGCCAGCAGTGAAAGAACAGGGACCTTAACAGAAAAACTGTTTTTT,few,.,TRBV25-1,TRBJ1-4,16
CASSPGVDSPLHF,TGTGCCAGCTCACCAGGGGTTGATTCACCCCTCCACTTT,.,.,TRBV18,TRBJ1-6,13
CASSITSGHNEQFF,TGTGCCAGTAGTATAACTAGCGGGCACAATGAGCAGTTCTTC,few,TRBD2,TRBV19,TRBJ2-1,14
CAISEYGRGTYEQYF,TGTGCCATCAGTGAGTATGGCAGGGGCACCTACGAGCAGTACTTC,.,.,TRBV10-3,TRBJ2-7,15
CSAREELAGKELFF,TGCAGTGCTAGAGAGGAGCTAGCGGGCAAGGAGCTGTTTTTT,few,TRBD2,TRBV20-1,TRBJ2-2,14
CASSFGPVGSRQRGYTF,TGTGCCAGCAGCTTCGGGCCGGTTGGGAGTAGGCAAAGGGGCTACACCTTC,many,.,TRBV7-2,TRBJ1-2,17
CASSLSGPWTQYF,TGTGCCAGCAGTTTATCGGGCCCGTGGACGCAGTATTTT,.,.,TRBV12-3/TRBV12-4,TRBJ2-3,13
CASSPAGIPGGEKLFF,TGTGCCAGCAGCCCAGCGGGGATTCCTGGGGGTGAAAAACTGTTTTTT,many,.,TRBV7-9,TRBJ1-4,16
CATSSVIGADTQYF,TGTGCCACCAGCTCGGTGATTGGGGCAGATACGCAGTATTTT,few,.,TRBV15,TRBJ2-3,14
CASSLDRGPSSGNTIYF,TGTGCCAGCAGCTTAGACAGGGGACCGAGCTCTGGAAACACCATATATTTT,few,TRBD1,TRBV7-8,TRBJ1-3,17